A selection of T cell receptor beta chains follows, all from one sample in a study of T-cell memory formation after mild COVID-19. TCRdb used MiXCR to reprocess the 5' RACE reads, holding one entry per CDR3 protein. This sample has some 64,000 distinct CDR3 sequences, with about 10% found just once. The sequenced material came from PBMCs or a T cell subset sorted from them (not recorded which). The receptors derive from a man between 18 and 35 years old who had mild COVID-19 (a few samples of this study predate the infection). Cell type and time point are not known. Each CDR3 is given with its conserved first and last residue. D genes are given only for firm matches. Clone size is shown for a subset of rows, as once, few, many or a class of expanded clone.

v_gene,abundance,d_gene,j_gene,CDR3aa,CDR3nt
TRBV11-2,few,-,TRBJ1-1,CASSPITGGSTEAFF,TGTGCCAGCAGCCCCATAACTGGGGGGAGCACTGAAGCTTTCTTT
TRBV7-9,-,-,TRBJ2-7,CASSSSDRPSYEQYF,TGTGCCAGCAGCTCCTCGGACCGGCCCTCCTACGAGCAGTACTTC
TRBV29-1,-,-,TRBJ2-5,CSVVPAGQETQYF,TGCAGCGTTGTTCCGGCAGGGCAAGAGACCCAGTACTTC
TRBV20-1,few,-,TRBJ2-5,CSARVGWEQETQYF,TGCAGTGCTAGAGTAGGCTGGGAACAAGAGACCCAGTACTTC
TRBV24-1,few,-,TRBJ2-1,CATSDPGSEQFF,TGTGCCACCAGTGACCCGGGAAGTGAGCAGTTCTTC
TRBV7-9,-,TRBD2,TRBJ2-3,CASSLSGGAPSTDTQYF,TGTGCCAGCAGCTTAAGCGGGGGGGCCCCTAGCACAGATACGCAGTATTTT
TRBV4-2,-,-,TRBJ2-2,CASSHYRGNTGELFF,TGTGCCAGCAGTCACTATCGGGGGAACACCGGGGAGCTGTTTTTT
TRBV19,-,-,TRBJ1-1,CASRDGGRNTEAFF,TGTGCCAGTAGAGACGGCGGCCGGAACACTGAAGCTTTCTTT
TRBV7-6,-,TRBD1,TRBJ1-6,CASSLAGTANSPLHF,TGTGCCAGCAGCTTAGCGGGGACAGCCAATTCACCCCTCCACTTT
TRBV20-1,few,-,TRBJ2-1,CSARDPRTVGNEQFF,TGCAGTGCTAGAGATCCGCGGACTGTGGGTAATGAGCAGTTCTTC
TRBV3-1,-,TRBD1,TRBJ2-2,CASTQRGRAGELFF,TGTGCCAGCACCCAGAGGGGGCGGGCCGGGGAGCTGTTTTTT
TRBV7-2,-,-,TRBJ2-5,CASSLVGSSGRETQYF,TGTGCCAGCAGCTTAGTAGGTTCCAGCGGGCGGGAGACCCAGTACTTC
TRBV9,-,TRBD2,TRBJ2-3,CASSGPGGTDTQYF,TGTGCCAGCAGCGGACCGGGGGGTACGGATACGCAGTATTTT
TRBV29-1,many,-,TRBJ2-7,CSVGGRGLREQYF,TGCAGCGTTGGAGGCCGGGGCCTTAGGGAGCAGTACTTC
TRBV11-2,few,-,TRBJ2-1,CASSPTLGLSNEQFF,TGTGCCAGCAGCCCTACCCTAGGGCTCAGCAATGAGCAGTTCTTC
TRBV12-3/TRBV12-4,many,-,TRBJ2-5,CASSLNRKETQYF,TGTGCCAGCAGTTTGAATAGGAAAGAGACCCAGTACTTC
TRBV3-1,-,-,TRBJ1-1,CASSQAQWNTEAFF,TGTGCCAGCAGCCAAGCTCAGTGGAACACTGAAGCTTTCTTT
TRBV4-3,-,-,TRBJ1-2,CASSQYFPVRDYGYTF,TGCGCCAGCAGCCAGTACTTCCCCGTCCGGGACTATGGCTACACCTTC
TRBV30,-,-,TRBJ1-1,CAWNPRGGTEAFF,TGTGCCTGGAACCCGCGTGGGGGCACTGAAGCTTTCTTT
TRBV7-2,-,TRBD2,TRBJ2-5,CASSLTAGGLETQYF,TGTGCCAGCAGCCTCACGGCGGGGGGCCTAGAGACCCAGTACTTC
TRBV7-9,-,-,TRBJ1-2,CASSLGGGYTF,TGTGCCAGCAGCTTAGGGGGAGGCTACACCTTC
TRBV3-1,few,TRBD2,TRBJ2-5,CASSQGMLAEGEETQYF,TGTGCCAGCAGCCAAGGGATGCTAGCGGAAGGGGAAGAGACCCAGTACTTC
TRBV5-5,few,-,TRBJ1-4,CASSSGTLSEKLFF,TGTGCCAGCAGCTCCGGGACGTTAAGTGAAAAACTGTTTTTT
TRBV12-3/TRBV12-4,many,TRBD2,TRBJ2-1,CASSGLAFEQFF,TGTGCCAGCAGTGGACTAGCATTTGAGCAGTTCTTC
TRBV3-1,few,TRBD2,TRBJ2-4,CASSQVEGRGIQYF,TGTGCCAGCAGCCAAGTCGAAGGGAGGGGCATTCAGTACTTC
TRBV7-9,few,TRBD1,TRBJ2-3,CASHIGGTDTDTQYF,TGTGCCAGCCACATAGGTGGGACAGACACAGATACGCAGTATTTT
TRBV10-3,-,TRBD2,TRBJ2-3,CAIKERLAGDTDTQYF,TGTGCCATCAAAGAACGACTAGCGGGGGACACAGATACGCAGTATTTT
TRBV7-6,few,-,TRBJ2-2,CASSSRGNTGELFF,TGTGCCAGCAGCTCTAGGGGGAACACCGGGGAGCTGTTTTTT
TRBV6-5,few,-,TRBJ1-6,CASSNSGLTRPPLHF,TGTGCCAGCAGTAACTCGGGACTGACTCGGCCACCCCTCCACTTT
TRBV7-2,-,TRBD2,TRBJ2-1,CASSLRGMAGGDEQFF,TGTGCCAGCAGCTTAAGGGGGATGGCGGGGGGCGATGAGCAGTTCTTC
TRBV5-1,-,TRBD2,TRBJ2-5,CASSLGTSLGETQYF,TGCGCCAGCAGCTTGGGGACTAGCTTGGGAGAGACCCAGTACTTC
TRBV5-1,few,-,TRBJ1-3,CASSLDPAGGNTIYF,TGCGCCAGCAGCTTGGACCCGGCGGGAGGAAACACCATATATTTT
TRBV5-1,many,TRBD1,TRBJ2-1,CASSPSPGQDEQFF,TGCGCCAGCAGCCCCTCCCCGGGACAGGATGAGCAGTTCTTC
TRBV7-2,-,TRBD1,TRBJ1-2,CASSLTGEVGYTF,TGTGCCAGCAGCTTAACAGGGGAAGTTGGCTACACCTTC
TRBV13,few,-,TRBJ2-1,CASSSTGWASGDNEQFF,TGTGCCAGCAGCTCTACAGGGTGGGCGTCTGGGGACAATGAGCAGTTCTTC
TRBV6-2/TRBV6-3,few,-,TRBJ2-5,CASSYVASPGTQYF,TGTGCCAGCAGTTATGTAGCATCCCCCGGGACCCAGTACTTC
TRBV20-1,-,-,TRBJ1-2,CSAGFGYTF,TGCAGTGCAGGGTTCGGCTACACCTTC
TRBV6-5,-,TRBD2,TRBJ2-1,CAIGSGSYNEQFF,TGTGCCATCGGAAGCGGGAGCTACAATGAGCAGTTCTTC
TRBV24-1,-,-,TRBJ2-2,CATSDLRGRAGELFF,TGTGCCACCAGTGATTTGCGAGGCAGGGCCGGGGAGCTGTTTTTT
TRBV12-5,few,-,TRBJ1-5,CASGSQNQPQHF,TGTGCTAGTGGTTCGCAGAATCAGCCCCAGCATTTT
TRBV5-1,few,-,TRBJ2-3,CASSLHLEGITDTQYF,TGCGCCAGCAGCTTACATCTCGAGGGGATAACAGATACGCAGTATTTT
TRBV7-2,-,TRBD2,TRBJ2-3,CASRTSGRGDTQYF,TGTGCCAGCAGAACGAGCGGGAGGGGAGATACGCAGTATTTT
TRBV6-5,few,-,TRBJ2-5,CASSYQFPPAETQYF,TGTGCCAGCAGTTACCAATTCCCTCCCGCGGAGACCCAGTACTTC
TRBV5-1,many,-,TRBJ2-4,CASGGSGDGVYIQYF,TGCGCCAGCGGGGGGTCAGGGGACGGTGTATACATTCAGTACTTC
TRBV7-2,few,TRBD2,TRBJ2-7,CASSQGTRYEQYF,TGTGCCAGCAGCCAAGGGACTAGATACGAGCAGTACTTC
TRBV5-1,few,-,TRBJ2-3,CASSLGPGSTDTQYF,TGCGCCAGCAGCTTAGGTCCCGGGAGCACAGATACGCAGTATTTT
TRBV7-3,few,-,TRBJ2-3,CASSLIGGASTDTQYF,TGTGCCAGCAGCTTAATCGGCGGTGCTAGCACAGATACGCAGTATTTT
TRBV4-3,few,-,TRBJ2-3,CASSQEGRATQYF,TGCGCCAGCAGCCAAGAGGGACGGGCTACGCAGTATTTT
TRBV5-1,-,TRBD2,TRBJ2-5,CASSSTSGGETQYF,TGCGCCAGCAGTTCTACTAGCGGGGGTGAGACCCAGTACTTC
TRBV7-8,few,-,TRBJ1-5,CASSVGVGQPQHF,TGTGCCAGCAGCGTAGGCGTCGGGCAGCCCCAGCATTTT
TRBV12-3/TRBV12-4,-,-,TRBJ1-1,CASSSPGRTEAFF,TGTGCCAGCAGTTCCCCAGGGCGTACTGAAGCTTTCTTT
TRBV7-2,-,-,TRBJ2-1,CASSPWTSRRVNEQFF,TGTGCCAGCAGCCCCTGGACATCCCGGAGGGTGAATGAGCAGTTCTTC
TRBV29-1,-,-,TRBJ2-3,CSVGPGTDTQYF,TGCAGCGTTGGGCCCGGCACAGATACGCAGTATTTT
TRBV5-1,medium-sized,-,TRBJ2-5,CASSLLGAGETQYF,TGCGCCAGCAGCTTGTTGGGGGCCGGGGAGACCCAGTACTTC
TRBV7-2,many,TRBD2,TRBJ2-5,CASSPGGAGVGETQYF,TGTGCCAGCAGCCCCGGGGGAGCGGGGGTCGGAGAGACCCAGTACTTC
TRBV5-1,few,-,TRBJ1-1,CASSWALNTEAFF,TGCGCCAGCAGCTGGGCCCTGAACACTGAAGCTTTCTTT
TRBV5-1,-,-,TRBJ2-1,CASSLVAGANEQFF,TGCGCCAGCAGCTTGGTGGCAGGGGCCAATGAGCAGTTCTTC